The next 6 T cell receptor beta chains were all read from a single sample in a study of T cell changes during pregnancy in multiple sclerosis. The repertoire was sequenced with immunoSEQ multiplex PCR; TCRdb's copy has only in-frame clones and lacks some. This table has about 89,000 clones, 85% to 95% appearing once. The specimen was peripheral blood, collected in the third trimester of pregnancy. These receptors were obtained from a female donor with multiple sclerosis, enrolled in a pregnancy study.

This clone came up once. The V call is TRBV19, the J call TRBJ1-1; D ambiguous. This CDR3 has 13 amino acids. The germline V gene encodes CDR1 LNHDA and CDR2 SQIVND (reference sequence). The germline V and J ends were trimmed by 5 bases and 4 bases, with 11 bases remaining between them. CDR3 sequence: CASSPRGGTEAFF. In DNA form, the CDR3 reads TGTGCCAGTAGTCCCCGGGGAGGCACTGAAGCTTTCTTT.

The chain couples TRBV7-3 to TRBJ2-1; 12 bases are a match to TRBD2. The CDR3 extends over 15 amino acids. Germline V lookup: CDR1 SGHTA, CDR2 FQGTGA. The junction had 3 bases not matched to a gene; V was cut back by 4 bases and J by 5 bases. The CDR3 coding sequence is TGTGCCAGCAGCTCCTGGACTAGCGGGGACAATGAGCAGTTCTTC. It yields the protein CASSSWTSGDNEQFF.

DNA of the CDR3: TGTGCCAGCAGCGCCAGGGAGACCCAGTACTTC. Translation gives CASSARETQYF. The chain links TRBV11-2 to TRBJ2-5; D unclear. The V end was cut by 5 bases, the J end by 5 bases, with 6 bases between. The CDR3 contains 11 residues. Germline lookup yields CDR1 SGHAT and CDR2 FQNNGV.

The count of this clone is one. The chain carries TRBV6-6 and TRBJ2-2; 9 bases agree with TRBD2. Germline-derived CDR1 and CDR2 are MNHNY and SVGAGI (reference sequence). V lost 8 bases to trimming and J lost 2 bases; unmatched junction nucleotides: 3. This CDR3 has 14 residues. CDR3 in DNA: TGTGCCAGCCTAGCGGGATACAACACCGGGGAGCTGTTTTTT. As protein: CASLAGYNTGELFF.

This clone appeared once. The chain carries TRBV11-3 and TRBJ2-7; TRBD2 aligns across 7 bases. This CDR3 contains 14 residues. CDR1 and CDR2 (germline): SGHNT, YENEEA. The junction had 7 bases not matched to a gene; V was cut back by 3 bases and J by 5 bases. CDR3 nucleotides: TGTGCCAGCAGCTTCTCCGGGACTACGAACGAGCAGTACTTC. This gives the protein CASSFSGTTNEQYF.

This clone was counted a single time. The chain is built from TRBV5-4 and TRBJ1-2; tentatively, D is TRBD1 (5 bases). V lost 1 base and J 2 bases, leaving 9 bases between the germline ends. This CDR3 is built from 14 residues. In germline, CDR1 is SGHNT, CDR2 YYREEE (reference sequence). The DNA of the CDR3 is TGTGCCAGCAGCTTGTCGGGGGGAAACTATGGCTACACCTTC. Residues: CASSLSGGNYGYTF.